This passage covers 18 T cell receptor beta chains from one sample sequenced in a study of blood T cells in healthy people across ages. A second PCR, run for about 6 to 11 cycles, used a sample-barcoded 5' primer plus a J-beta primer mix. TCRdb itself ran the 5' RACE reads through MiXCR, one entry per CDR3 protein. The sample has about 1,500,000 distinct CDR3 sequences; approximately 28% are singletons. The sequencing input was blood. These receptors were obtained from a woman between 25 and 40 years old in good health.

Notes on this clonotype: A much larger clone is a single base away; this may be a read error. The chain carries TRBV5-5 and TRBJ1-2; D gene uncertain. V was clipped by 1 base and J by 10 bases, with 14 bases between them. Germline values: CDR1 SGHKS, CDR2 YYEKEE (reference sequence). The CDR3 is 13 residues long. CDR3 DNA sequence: TGTGCCAGCAGCTTGCTCACCGGGAATGACTACACCTTC. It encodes CASSLLTGNDYTF. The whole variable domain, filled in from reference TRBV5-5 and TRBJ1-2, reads DAGVTQSPTHLIKTRGQQVTLRCSPISGHKSVSWYQQVLGQGPQFIFQYYEKEERGRGNFPDRFSARQFPNYSSELNVNALLLGDSALYLCASSLLTGNDYTFGSGTRLTVV.

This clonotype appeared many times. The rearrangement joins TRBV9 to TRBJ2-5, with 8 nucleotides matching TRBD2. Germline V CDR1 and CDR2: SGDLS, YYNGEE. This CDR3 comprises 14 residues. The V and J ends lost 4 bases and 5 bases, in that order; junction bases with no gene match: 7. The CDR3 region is CASSTQSSGETQYF. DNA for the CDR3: TGTGCCAGCAGCACCCAATCTAGCGGGGAGACCCAGTACTTC.

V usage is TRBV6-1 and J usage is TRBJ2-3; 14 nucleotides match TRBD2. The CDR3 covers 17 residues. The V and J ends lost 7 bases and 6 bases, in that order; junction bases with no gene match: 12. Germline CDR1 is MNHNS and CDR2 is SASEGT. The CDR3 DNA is TGTGCCAGCAAGGGACTAGCGGGGGCTAAACCCCAGGATACGCAGTATTTT. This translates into CASKGLAGAKPQDTQYF.

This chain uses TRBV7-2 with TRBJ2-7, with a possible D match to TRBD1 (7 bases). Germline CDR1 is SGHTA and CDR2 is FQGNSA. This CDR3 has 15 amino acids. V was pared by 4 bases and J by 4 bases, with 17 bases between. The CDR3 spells CASSSQGEGGYEQYF. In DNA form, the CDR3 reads TGTGCCAGCAGCTCCCAGGGGGAAGGAGGGTACGAGCAGTACTTC.

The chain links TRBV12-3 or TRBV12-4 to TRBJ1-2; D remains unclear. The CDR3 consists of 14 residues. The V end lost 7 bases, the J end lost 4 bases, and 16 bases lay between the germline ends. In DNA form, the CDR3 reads TGTGCCAGCAACCCGACGGACGGGAGCTATGGCTACACCTTC. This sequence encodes CASNPTDGSYGYTF.

In DNA, the CDR3 is TGTGCCTGGAGTGAATCTGCTTTCAGCTATGGCTACACCTTC. Encoded protein: CAWSESAFSYGYTF. V and J are TRBV30 and TRBJ1-2; D gene uncertain. V was cut by 1 base and J by 4 bases, with 13 bases left in between. Germline CDR1 reads GTSNPN; CDR2 reads SVGIG (reference sequence). The CDR3 length is 14 residues. Variable domain in full (rest from reference TRBV30 and TRBJ1-2): SQTIHQWPATLVQPVGSPLSLECTVEGTSNPNLYWYRQAAGRGLQLLFYSVGIGQISSEVPQNLSASRPQDRQFILSSKKLLLSDSGFYLCAWSESAFSYGYTFGSGTRLTVV.

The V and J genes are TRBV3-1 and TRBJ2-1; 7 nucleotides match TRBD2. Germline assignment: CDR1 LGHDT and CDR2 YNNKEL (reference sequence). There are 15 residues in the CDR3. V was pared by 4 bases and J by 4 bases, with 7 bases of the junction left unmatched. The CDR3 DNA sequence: TGTGCCAGCAGCCCGAATAGCGGGTTTTACAATGAGCAGTTCTTC. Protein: CASSPNSGFYNEQFF.

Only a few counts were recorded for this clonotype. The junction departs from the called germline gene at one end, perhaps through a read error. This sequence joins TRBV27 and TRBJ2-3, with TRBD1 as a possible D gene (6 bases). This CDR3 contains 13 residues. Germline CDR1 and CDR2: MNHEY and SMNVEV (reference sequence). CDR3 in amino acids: CASSPLQGDTQYF. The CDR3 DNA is TGTGCCAGCAGCCCACTACAGGGAGATACTCAGTATTTT.

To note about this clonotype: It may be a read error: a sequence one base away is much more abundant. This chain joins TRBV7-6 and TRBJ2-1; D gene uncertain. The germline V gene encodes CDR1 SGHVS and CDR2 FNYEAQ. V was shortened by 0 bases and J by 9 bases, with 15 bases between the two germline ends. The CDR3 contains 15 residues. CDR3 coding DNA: TGTGCCAGCAGCTTAGCGAAGGTGGCCCCTCCTGAGCAGTTCTTC. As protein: CASSLAKVAPPEQFF.

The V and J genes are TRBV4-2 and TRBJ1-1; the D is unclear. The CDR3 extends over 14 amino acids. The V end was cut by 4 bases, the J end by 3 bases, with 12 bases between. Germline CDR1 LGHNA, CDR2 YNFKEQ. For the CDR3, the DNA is TGTGCCAGCAGCCCCGAAGGGAGCGACACTGAAGCTTTCTTT. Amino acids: CASSPEGSDTEAFF.

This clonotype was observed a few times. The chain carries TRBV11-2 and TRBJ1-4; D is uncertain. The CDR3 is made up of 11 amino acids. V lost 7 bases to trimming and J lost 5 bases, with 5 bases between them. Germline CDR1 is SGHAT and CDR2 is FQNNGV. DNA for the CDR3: TGTGCCAGCACTCAGAATGAAAAACTGTTTTTT. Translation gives CASTQNEKLFF.

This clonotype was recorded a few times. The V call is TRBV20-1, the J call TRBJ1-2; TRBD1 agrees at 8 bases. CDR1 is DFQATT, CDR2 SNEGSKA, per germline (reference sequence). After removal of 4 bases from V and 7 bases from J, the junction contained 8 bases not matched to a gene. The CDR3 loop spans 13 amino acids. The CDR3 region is CSAMGTGGGGYTF. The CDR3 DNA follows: TGCAGTGCTATGGGGACAGGAGGCGGTGGCTACACCTTC.

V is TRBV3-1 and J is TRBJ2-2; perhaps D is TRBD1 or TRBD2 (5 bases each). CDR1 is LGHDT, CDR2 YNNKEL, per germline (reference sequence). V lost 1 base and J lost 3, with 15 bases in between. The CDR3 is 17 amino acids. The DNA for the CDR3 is TGTGCCAGCAGCCAAGTGATCGGAGTGGGGGACACCGGGGAGCTGTTTTTT. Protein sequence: CASSQVIGVGDTGELFF.

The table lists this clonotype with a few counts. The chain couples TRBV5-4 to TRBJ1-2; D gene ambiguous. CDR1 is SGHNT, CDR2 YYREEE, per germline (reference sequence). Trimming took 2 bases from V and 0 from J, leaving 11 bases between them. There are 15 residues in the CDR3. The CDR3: CASSFFPPTNYGYTF. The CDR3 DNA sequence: TGTGCCAGCAGCTTCTTTCCCCCTACTAACTATGGCTACACCTTC. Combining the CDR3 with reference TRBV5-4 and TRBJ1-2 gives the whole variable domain ETGVTQSPTHLIKTRGQQVTLRCSSQSGHNTVSWYQQALGQGPQFIFQYYREEENGRGNFPPRFSGLQFPNYSSELNVNALELDDSALYLCASSFFPPTNYGYTFGSGTRLTVV.

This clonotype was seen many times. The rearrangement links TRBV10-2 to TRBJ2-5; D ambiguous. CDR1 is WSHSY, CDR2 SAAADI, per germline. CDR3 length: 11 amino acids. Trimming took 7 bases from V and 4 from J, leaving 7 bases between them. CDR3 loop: CASTPRETQYF. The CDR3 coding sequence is TGCGCCAGCACCCCGAGAGAGACCCAGTACTTC.

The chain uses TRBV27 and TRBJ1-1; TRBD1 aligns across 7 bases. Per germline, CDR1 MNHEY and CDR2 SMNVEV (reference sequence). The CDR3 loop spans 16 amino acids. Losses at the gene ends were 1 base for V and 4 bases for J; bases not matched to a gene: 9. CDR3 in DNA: TGTGCCAGCAGTTTATTTGAGGGGGCAGTGGGCACTGAAGCTTTCTTT. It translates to CASSLFEGAVGTEAFF.

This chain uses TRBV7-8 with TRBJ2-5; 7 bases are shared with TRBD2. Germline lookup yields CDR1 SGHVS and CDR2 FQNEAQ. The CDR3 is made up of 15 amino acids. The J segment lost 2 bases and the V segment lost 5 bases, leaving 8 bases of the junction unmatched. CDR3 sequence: CASSPFGGGQETQYF. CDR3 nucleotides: TGTGCCAGCAGCCCGTTCGGGGGAGGGCAAGAGACCCAGTACTTC.

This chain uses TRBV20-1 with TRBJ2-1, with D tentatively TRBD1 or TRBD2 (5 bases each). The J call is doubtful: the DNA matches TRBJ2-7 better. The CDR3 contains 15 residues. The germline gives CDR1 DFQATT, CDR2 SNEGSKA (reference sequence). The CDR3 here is CSAGGTGYSYNEQYF. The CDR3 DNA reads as TGCAGTGCTGGAGGTACAGGTTACTCCTACAATGAGCAGTACTTC.